The clone carrying this TCR beta chain was found a few times. TCRdb re-analysed the 5' RACE reads in MiXCR, keeping a single row per CDR3 protein. The data contain approximately 34,000 distinct CDR3 sequences, under 8% of them seen just once; the ten biggest clones take up 25% to 35%. The entry originates in a study of T-cell memory formation after mild COVID-19. This TCR was sampled from a man aged 18 to 35 who had mild COVID-19 (a few samples of this study predate the infection). Cell type and time point are not known. The sample taken for sequencing was PBMCs or a T cell subset sorted from them (not recorded which).

CDR3 sequence (DNA): TGTGCCAGCTCACCGGGACAGCGAACTCTCTACGAGCAGTACTTC. Residues: CASSPGQRTLYEQYF. The chain links TRBV18 to TRBJ2-7; 7 nucleotides agree with TRBD1. V lost 3 bases to trimming and J lost 3 bases; unmatched junction nucleotides: 8. The V gene's germline CDR1 is KGHSH and CDR2 LQKENI. The CDR3 spans 15 residues.